These T cell receptor beta chains were read from a single sample in a study of cytomegalovirus exposure and HLA in healthy donors. The protocol was immunoSEQ multiplex PCR, while the TCRdb copy is restricted to in-frame clones and leaves out a portion. Of more than 140,000 clones listed, roughly four fifths were seen once; the top ten hold under 2%. The sample consisted of PBMCs. The receptors were sampled from a woman in her thirties or forties in good health and CMV-seronegative. Both conserved end residues are part of each CDR3. The order of the fields is V gene, D gene, clone size, J gene, CDR3 DNA, CDR3 protein. D genes are given only for firm matches. Clone size, where shown, is once, few, many, or a class for clones that have expanded.

TRBV7-2	NA	few	TRBJ2-2	TGTGCCAGCAGCCCTTTTACTAACGGGGAGCTGTTTTTT	CASSPFTNGELFF
TRBV10-3	TRBD2	NA	TRBJ2-7	TGTGCCATCAGTGAGGGACTAGCGGGAACCTACGAGCAGTACTTC	CAISEGLAGTYEQYF
TRBV27	TRBD1	NA	TRBJ2-7	TGTGCCAGCAGGTGGACCCGGGACAGTACCTATTCTATCTCCTACGAGCAGTACTTC	CASRWTRDSTYSISYEQYF
TRBV6-5	NA	NA	TRBJ1-2	TGTGCCAGCAGCCTTATGTCAGGGTATTACTATGGCTACACCTTC	CASSLMSGYYYGYTF
TRBV19	NA	NA	TRBJ1-3	TGTGCCAGTAGACCTAGGGGCACTGGAAACACCATATATTTT	CASRPRGTGNTIYF
TRBV19	TRBD1	NA	TRBJ1-2	TGTGCCAGTAGTATCTCCGGGACAGGGAACTATGGCTACACCTTC	CASSISGTGNYGYTF
TRBV2	TRBD2	once	TRBJ2-1	TGTGCCAGCAATGAACTAGCGTTAATGGATGAGCAGTTCTTC	CASNELALMDEQFF
TRBV10-3	TRBD1	NA	TRBJ1-5	TGTGCCATCAGAGCTGGGACAGGGGGTCATCAGCCCCAGCATTTT	CAIRAGTGGHQPQHF
TRBV2	TRBD1	NA	TRBJ1-2	TGTGCCAGCAGTGATGCAGGGGGAGGCGAATATGGCTACACCTTC	CASSDAGGGEYGYTF
TRBV7-2	TRBD2	NA	TRBJ2-7	TGTGCCAGCAGCTTAGCGTCGGGGGGTAGGGAGCAGTACTTC	CASSLASGGREQYF
TRBV11-2	TRBD2	NA	TRBJ2-1	TGTGCCAGCAGCGAAGAAGGTAGCGGGAGAGACAATGAGCAGTTCTTC	CASSEEGSGRDNEQFF
TRBV5-1	NA	NA	TRBJ2-6	TGCGCCAGCAGGAGCTCTTCTGGGGCCAACGTCCTGACTTTC	CASRSSSGANVLTF
TRBV5-1	NA	NA	TRBJ1-3	TGCGCCAGCAGCCGGGATGGCTCTGGAAACACCATATATTTT	CASSRDGSGNTIYF
TRBV12-5	NA	NA	TRBJ2-6	TGTGCTAGTGGTTTGTTTCAGGCCCAACTCTCTGGGGCCAACGTCCTGACTTTC	CASGLFQAQLSGANVLTF
TRBV5-4	NA	few	TRBJ2-1	TGTGCCAGCAGGGGGGGGGCTCCCTCCTACAATGAGCAGTTCTTC	CASRGGAPSYNEQFF
TRBV28	TRBD1	few	TRBJ2-5	TGTGCCAGCAGAGTCAGGGGGCTGCAAGAGACCCAGTACTTC	CASRVRGLQETQYF
TRBV29-1	TRBD2	few	TRBJ2-1	TGCAGCGTTGTTCTGAGCGGGAGATCAATCCAGTTCTTC	CSVVLSGRSIQFF
TRBV7-6	TRBD2	NA	TRBJ2-1	TGTGCCAGCAGCATTAGCGGGAGGGGACGCCAGGGTGAGCAGTTCTTC	CASSISGRGRQGEQFF
TRBV7-2	TRBD1	NA	TRBJ2-1	TGTGCCAGCAGCCCCGACAGGGCATCCTACAATGAGCAGTTCTTC	CASSPDRASYNEQFF
TRBV28	NA	NA	TRBJ1-5	TGTGCCAGCAGTCTCACAGAGACCCGAAATCAGCCCCAGCATTTT	CASSLTETRNQPQHF
TRBV5-6	TRBD1	NA	TRBJ2-7	TGTGCCAGCAGCCGGGACAGGGAATTCTACGAGCAGTACTTC	CASSRDREFYEQYF
TRBV5-4	NA	NA	TRBJ1-3	TGTGCCAGCAGCTCCATTGGAAACACCATATATTTT	CASSSIGNTIYF
TRBV5-1	TRBD2	NA	TRBJ2-1	TGCGCCAGCAGCTTGGGGGGTTTCGCGGGAGATTACGATGAGCAGTTCTTC	CASSLGGFAGDYDEQFF
TRBV29-1	TRBD1	few	TRBJ1-2	TGCAGCGTTGAAGACAGGGGGAAGGATGGCTACACCTTC	CSVEDRGKDGYTF
TRBV9	NA	NA	TRBJ1-2	TGTGCCAGCAGCGTAGCGGCGGGGCTAGGCTACACCTTC	CASSVAAGLGYTF
TRBV7-3	NA	NA	TRBJ2-5	TGTGCCAGCAGCCCAGATGGGCAGCAAGAGACCCAGTACTTC	CASSPDGQQETQYF
TRBV7-8	NA	NA	TRBJ2-7	TGTGCCAGCAGCTTAGACGAGGAGAACGAGCAGTACTTC	CASSLDEENEQYF
TRBV14	TRBD2	NA	TRBJ2-3	TGTGCCAGCAGCCAAGAGCCTAGCGGGACCCTCGAGTATTTT	CASSQEPSGTLEYF
TRBV29-1	TRBD2	NA	TRBJ2-7	TGCAGCGCTTTGACTAGCGGGACTTTGGGCGAGCAGTACTTC	CSALTSGTLGEQYF
TRBV5-4	NA	NA	TRBJ1-1	TGTGCCAGCAGCTTAACGGGGTACACTGAAGCTTTCTTT	CASSLTGYTEAFF
TRBV7-2	NA	NA	TRBJ2-2	TGTGCCAGCAGCCCGCACGGAGGCAACACCGGGGAGCTGTTTTTT	CASSPHGGNTGELFF
TRBV5-6	NA	NA	TRBJ1-6	TGTGCCAGCAGCCCCGAGGGAGGAGGTAATTCACCCCTCCACTTT	CASSPEGGGNSPLHF
TRBV7-2	TRBD1	NA	TRBJ2-7	TGTGCCAGCAGCTCTTTACAGGGGAATAACTACGAGCAGTACTTC	CASSSLQGNNYEQYF
TRBV19	NA	NA	TRBJ2-1	TGTGCAAGTAGCCCCGGGGGAAAGCAGTTCTTC	CASSPGGKQFF
TRBV11-2	NA	NA	TRBJ2-5	TGTGCCAGCAGCTTAAAGGAGGGAAGGGCGGAAGAGACCCAGTACTTC	CASSLKEGRAEETQYF
TRBV28	NA	NA	TRBJ2-2	TGTGCCAGCAGCAGCACCGGGGTAAACACCGGGGAGCTGTTTTTT	CASSSTGVNTGELFF
TRBV11-2	NA	NA	TRBJ2-7	TGTGCCAGCAGCATAACAGGGAAATACGAGCAGTACTTC	CASSITGKYEQYF
TRBV4-2	NA	NA	TRBJ2-7	TGTGCCAGCAGCCAAGACCGAGCATCCCCCTACGAGCAGTACTTC	CASSQDRASPYEQYF
TRBV5-4	NA	few	TRBJ2-2	TGTGCCAGCAGCCTCTACGGGGAGCTGTTTTTT	CASSLYGELFF
TRBV7-2	NA	NA	TRBJ2-3	TGTGCCAGCAGCTTTAGCGAGGCCACAGATACGCAGTATTTT	CASSFSEATDTQYF
TRBV6-1	NA	NA	TRBJ2-5	TGTGCCAGCTGGTCGCAGTTCGCAGGTACCCAGTACTTC	CASWSQFAGTQYF
TRBV7-2	TRBD2	NA	TRBJ2-7	TGTGCCAGCAGCTTTCAAGCGGGAGGGGGGTTCGAGCAGTACTTC	CASSFQAGGGFEQYF
TRBV9	TRBD2	NA	TRBJ2-7	TGTGCCAGCAGCGTGGGGACTAGCGGGAGCTACGAGCAGTACTTC	CASSVGTSGSYEQYF